This TCR beta chain was recovered during a study of CD8+CD57+ T cells in acquired aplastic anemia listed by TCRdb under 2018. At the level of the whole study: DNA extracted from sorted CD4+ and CD8+ cells had a mean of about 3 ug, with a range of roughly 0.2 to 27.4 ug. An average of approximately 9.8 million reads for CD4+ cells and 11 million to 13 million reads for CD8+ cells was obtained from healthy donor samples.

Study-level results and caveats: Although twenty-nine CD8+ CDR3 sequences were shared by patients and controls, these sequences appeared highly expressed in patients and within the immunodominant clones of patients. Patients and healthy controls showed no significant difference in CD8+ Simpson's diversity (P=0.060).

Looking up the germline V gene yields CDR1 SQVTM and CDR2 ANQGSEA. Taken from cysteine to phenylalanine, the CDR3 has 17 residues. Only CDR3 DNA is held: 51 bases, read in frame from base 1. From V the trimming removes 3 bases and from J it removes 5 bases, while the gene matches leave 9 bases of the junction unaccounted for. TCR repertoires of sorted CD4+ and CD8+ blood T cells from severe aplastic anemia patients and healthy subjects were deep-sequenced in the study. Ficoll-Paque density gradient centrifugation was used to isolate peripheral blood mononuclear cells. Before DNA was extracted, CD4+ and CD8+ T cells were sorted using either FACS or magnetic beads. With respect to this clonotype: Which antigen it targets is not known. No qualities accompany the bases; no much larger clone lies one base away.

Genomic DNA served as template for TCR beta VDJ combination and CDR3 sequence profiling. An Illumina HiSeq 2000 was used for TCR repertoire sequencing. For the original study's pipeline: Repertoire assessment relied on Simpson's diversity index, CDR3 size and DJ length profiles, and TRBV/TRBJ rearrangement plots. The most abundant DNA sequence in the deep sequencing data was taken as the immunodominant clone. CDR3 amino acid sequences were screened for sharing across subjects and were compared with published repertoires and the VDJdb database. TCRdb itself trimmed the public reads at Q25 with fastp, ran MiXCR and retained productive beta chains. Every distinct CDR3 protein forms one entry, paired with its most common genes and DNA. These V and J calls rely on TCRdb rather than the paper's analysis. The sample records 65,000 to 85,000 distinct CDR3 sequences, around half of which are singletons. Together, the top ten hold about 8.9% of the sample.

Rearrangement joined TRBV29-1 to TRBJ2-1; a stretch of 14 junction bases matches TRBD2. This clonotype was sampled from a human donor in good health, serving as a control. The sample taken for sequencing was sorted CD4+, CD8+, or CD8+CD57+ T cells (not recorded which) from PBMCs. The nucleotide sequence reads TGCAGCGTTGAGTCTACCGGGACTAGCGGGGGAAACAATGAGCAGTTCTTC. It codes for CSVESTGTSGGNNEQFF.